Detailed here is one T cell receptor beta chain. The V and J ends lost 4 bases and 3 bases respectively, with 9 bases between them. This CDR3 comprises 13 residues. From germline, CDR1 is ENHRY and CDR2 SYGVKD. This sample is drawn from a study of low-dose radiotherapy and immunotherapy resistance in tumors. cDNA synthesis used a TRAV/TRBV-specific primer set for both chains. With a V-primer adapter and a constant-region primer, TCRs were amplified for 20 to 25 PCR cycles. TCRdb re-called the reads with MiXCR, one entry per CDR3 protein. Among around 13,000 distinct CDR3 sequences, about 75% were seen once, and the ten largest hold roughly 5%. Ipilimumab, nivolumab, aspirin, low-dose cyclophosphamide and low-dose radiotherapy were administered to donors.

This receptor was identified in a human donor with advanced metastatic prostate, ovarian, gallbladder or colorectal cancer (not recorded which). This table probably holds off-target reads from a library built for another chain. The chain uses TRBV10-3 and TRBJ1-1; unclear D gene. CDR3 in DNA: TGTGCCATCAGTGTGGAAGGTTACACTGAAGCTTTCTTT. Translated, it gives CAISVEGYTEAFF.